The count of the clone carrying this T cell receptor (beta chain) is one. Authors' processing steps: Reference gene primers were amplified, and this amplification served to estimate nucleated cell counts. The assay was immunoSEQ multiplex PCR, and TCRdb's table has in-frame clones only and misses some. V and J calls and clone size follow that table, whereas D and trimming were derived from the DNA. The table includes over 200,000 clones, approximately 85% detected once. The sample is drawn from a study of blood T cell repertoires in COVID-19. Across the whole study: Nucleic acid was either cDNA or gDNA, and it came from T cells, B-cell-depleted T cells, or PBMCs.

V was cut by 5 bases and J by 2 bases, with 17 bases left in between. CDR3 length: 16 amino acids. Looked up from germline, CDR1 is MDHEN and CDR2 is SYDVKM. V usage is TRBV28 and J usage is TRBJ2-3; D unclear. The sample comprised peripheral blood. The clonotype comes from a woman between 45 and 65 years old with active or convalescent COVID-19. The DNA of the CDR3 is TGTGCCAGCAGTCCCCAAATAAGACTTGTCACAGATACGCAGTATTTT. Its protein is CASSPQIRLVTDTQYF.